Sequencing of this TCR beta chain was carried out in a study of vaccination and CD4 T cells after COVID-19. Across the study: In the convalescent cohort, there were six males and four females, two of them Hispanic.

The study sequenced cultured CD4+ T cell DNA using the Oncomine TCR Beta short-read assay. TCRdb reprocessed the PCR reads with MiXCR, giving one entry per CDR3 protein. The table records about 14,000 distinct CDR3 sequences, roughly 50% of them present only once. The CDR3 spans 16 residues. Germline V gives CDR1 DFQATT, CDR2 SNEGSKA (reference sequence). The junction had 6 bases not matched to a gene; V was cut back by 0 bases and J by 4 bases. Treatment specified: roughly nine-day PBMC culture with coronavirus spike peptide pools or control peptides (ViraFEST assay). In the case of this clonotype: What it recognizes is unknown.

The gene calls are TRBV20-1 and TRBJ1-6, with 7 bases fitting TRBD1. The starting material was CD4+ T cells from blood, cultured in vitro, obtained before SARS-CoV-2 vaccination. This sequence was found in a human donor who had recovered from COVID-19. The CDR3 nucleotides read TGCAGTGCTAGAGAACACAGGGGATTTTATAATTCACCCCTCCACTTT. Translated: CSAREHRGFYNSPLHF.